These 25 T cell receptor beta chains share one sample of origin, sequenced in a study of T cells expressing NK-cell markers. After re-calling the 5' RACE reads, TCRdb lists one entry per CDR3 protein, DNA absent. The ten top clones account for 7.3%, within a sample of almost 450,000 distinct CDR3 sequences. The specimen sequenced was blood T cells: a sorted CD56 or NKG2C T cell subset, CD4+ or CD8+ T cells, or bulk PBMC T cells (not recorded which). The receptors here all came from a woman between 18 and 70 years old in good health.

The chain combines TRBV5-4 with TRBJ1-5. CDR1 and CDR2 from the germline V gene are SGHNT and YYREEE (reference sequence). The CDR3 length is 14 residues. CDR3: CASRSGLLNQPQHF.

The rearrangement links TRBV3-1 to TRBJ2-1; with no DNA, the TCRdb D assignment of TRBD1 cannot be verified. CDR1 is LGHDT, CDR2 YNNKEL, per germline (reference sequence). This CDR3 region has 17 residues. The CDR3 sequence: CASSQPMGRGAYNEQFF.

This sequence joins TRBV6-5 and TRBJ2-2. This CDR3 is 17 amino acids long. The germline gives CDR1 MNHEY, CDR2 SVGAGI. The CDR3 reads CASSYSVVSPNTGELFF.

The V call is TRBV12-3 or TRBV12-4, the J call TRBJ2-1; TCRdb picks TRBD1, but there is no DNA to check that call. The CDR3 contains 12 residues. The CDR3 loop is CASSQTRDRELF.

The chain employs TRBV6-2 or TRBV6-3 and TRBJ2-4; no DNA is available, so the TRBD1 call from TCRdb remains unchecked. The V gene's germline CDR1 is MNHEY and CDR2 SVGEGT. This CDR3 comprises 12 residues. This CDR3 is CASMTGRVGEYF.

The rearrangement links TRBV29-1 to TRBJ2-3. CDR1 is SQVTM, CDR2 ANQGSEA, per germline. This CDR3 is built from 12 residues. CDR3 protein: CSVDSPQDTQYF.

This chain links TRBV7-9 with TRBJ2-1; the D call from TCRdb, TRBD1, cannot be confirmed without DNA. CDR3 size: 12 residues. Germline V lookup: CDR1 SEHNR, CDR2 FQNEAQ (reference sequence). CDR3 in amino acids: CASSPQGHEQFF.

This sequence joins TRBV11-2 and TRBJ2-1. CDR1 SGHAT and CDR2 FQNNGV come from the germline V gene. The CDR3 is 16 amino acids. The CDR3 sequence is CASSLDLAVSYNEQFF. Full variable domain (rest looked up from reference TRBV11-2 and TRBJ2-1): EAGVAQSPRYKIIEKRQSVAFWCNPISGHATLYWYQQILGQGPKLLIQFQNNGVVDDSQLPKDRFSAERLKGVDSTLKIQPAKLEDSAVYLCASSLDLAVSYNEQFFGPGTRLTVL.

The J gene is TRBJ2-2, the V gene TRBV4-3; with no DNA, the TCRdb D assignment of TRBD2 cannot be verified. The germline V gene has CDR1 LGHNA and CDR2 YSLEER. The CDR3 is made up of 19 amino acids. The CDR3 region is CASSQGTSGLAGGTGELFF.

The chain is built from TRBV28 and TRBJ1-1; TCRdb names TRBD1, which stays unverified in the absence of DNA. Germline CDR1 MDHEN, CDR2 SYDVKM. This CDR3 is built from 14 residues. The CDR3: CASSGPGIDTEAFF.

The chain carries TRBV5-1 and TRBJ2-3; no DNA is available, so the TRBD2 call from TCRdb remains unchecked. CDR1 SGHRS and CDR2 YFSETQ come from the germline V gene. The CDR3 sequence is 16 residues long. CDR3 residues: CASSPTSGGRTDTQYF.

The chain recombines TRBV6-5 with TRBJ1-6; with no DNA, the TCRdb D assignment of TRBD1 cannot be verified. Germline CDR1 reads MNHEY; CDR2 reads SVGAGI. This CDR3 spans 16 amino acids. The CDR3 sequence is CASSYAQGRANSPLHF.

The V and J genes are TRBV28 and TRBJ1-2; the D call from TCRdb, TRBD1, cannot be confirmed without DNA. The length of the CDR3 is 15 residues. The V gene's germline CDR1 is MDHEN and CDR2 SYDVKM. Here the CDR3 reads CASSIPGQGASGYTF.

The CDR3 loop is CASGLAGAANEQFF. The chain recombines TRBV7-3 with TRBJ2-1; TCRdb gives TRBD2 as the D gene, but with no DNA this cannot be confirmed. CDR3 size: 14 residues. Germline values: CDR1 SGHTA, CDR2 FQGTGA.

This chain connects TRBV11-2 to TRBJ2-1; TCRdb calls TRBD2, which cannot be checked without DNA. The CDR3 extends over 15 amino acids. From germline, CDR1 is SGHAT and CDR2 FQNNGV. CDR3 residues: CASSKGTSGYNEQFF.

J is TRBJ1-6 and V is TRBV14. Germline V lookup: CDR1 SGHDN, CDR2 FVKESK. The CDR3 has 14 residues. This chain's CDR3 is CASSQEVDSAPLHF. The complete variable domain, with remaining parts taken from reference TRBV14 and TRBJ1-6, reads EAGVTQFPSHSVIEKGQTVTLRCDPISGHDNLYWYRRVMGKEIKFLLHFVKESKQDESGMPNNRFLAERTGGTYSTLKVQPAELEDSGVYFCASSQEVDSAPLHFGNGTRLTVT.

This chain connects TRBV20-1 to TRBJ1-5; TCRdb gives TRBD1 as the D gene, but with no DNA this cannot be confirmed. The CDR3 is made up of 16 amino acids. The germline CDR1 and CDR2 sequences are DFQATT and SNEGSKA (reference sequence). CDR3: CSARDRAGGYNQPQHF.

The CDR3 here is CASSGRGPNEQFF. The chain combines TRBV27 with TRBJ2-1; the D gene TCRdb calls, TRBD1, cannot be checked with no DNA. The CDR3 loop spans 13 amino acids. The germline V gene has CDR1 MNHEY and CDR2 SMNVEV (reference sequence).

V is TRBV24-1 and J is TRBJ2-1; the D call from TCRdb, TRBD1, cannot be confirmed without DNA. This CDR3 comprises 12 residues. Germline V gene sequence: CDR1 KGHDR, CDR2 SFDVKD. CDR3 residues: CATAGDVNEQFF.

This chain uses TRBV5-8 with TRBJ2-7; TCRdb's D call of TRBD2 is untestable without DNA. From germline, CDR1 is SGHTS and CDR2 YDEGEE. The CDR3 loop spans 14 amino acids. The CDR3: CASSLRGLPYEQYF.

V gene TRBV4-3 combines with J gene TRBJ1-2. This CDR3 spans 15 amino acids. Germline V gene data show CDR1 as LGHNA and CDR2 as YSLEER. The CDR3 loop reads CASSQDSGVNYGYTF.

The rearrangement uses TRBV4-2 and TRBJ1-2; TCRdb gives TRBD1 as the D gene, but with no DNA this cannot be confirmed. Germline V gene lookup returns CDR1 LGHNA and CDR2 YNFKEQ. CDR3 length equals 18 residues. This CDR3 is CASSQDGGSLQRGYGYTF.

The chain carries TRBV7-2 and TRBJ1-4; TCRdb names TRBD1, which stays unverified in the absence of DNA. CDR1 and CDR2 (germline): SGHTA, FQGNSA. The CDR3 has 17 amino acids. The CDR3 reads CASSYLFGQSTNEKLFF.

The chain couples TRBV29-1 to TRBJ2-4; TCRdb reports TRBD2, a call that lacks DNA to check it against. This CDR3 is built from 19 residues. Germline values: CDR1 SQVTM, CDR2 ANQGSEA. CDR3 protein: CSVEYATSGTRLAKNIQYF. The full variable domain, completed using reference TRBV29-1 and TRBJ2-4, is SAVISQKPSRDICQRGTSLTIQCQVDSQVTMMFWYRQQPGQSLTLIATANQGSEATYESGFVIDKFPISRPNLTFSTLTVSNMSPEDSSIYLCSVEYATSGTRLAKNIQYFGAGTRLSVL.

The V gene is TRBV28, the J gene TRBJ1-6; TCRdb indicates TRBD1, and absent DNA this call remains unverified. The CDR3 spans 13 residues. Germline CDR1 reads MDHEN; CDR2 reads SYDVKM. CDR3 residues: CASKLRGRVALHF.